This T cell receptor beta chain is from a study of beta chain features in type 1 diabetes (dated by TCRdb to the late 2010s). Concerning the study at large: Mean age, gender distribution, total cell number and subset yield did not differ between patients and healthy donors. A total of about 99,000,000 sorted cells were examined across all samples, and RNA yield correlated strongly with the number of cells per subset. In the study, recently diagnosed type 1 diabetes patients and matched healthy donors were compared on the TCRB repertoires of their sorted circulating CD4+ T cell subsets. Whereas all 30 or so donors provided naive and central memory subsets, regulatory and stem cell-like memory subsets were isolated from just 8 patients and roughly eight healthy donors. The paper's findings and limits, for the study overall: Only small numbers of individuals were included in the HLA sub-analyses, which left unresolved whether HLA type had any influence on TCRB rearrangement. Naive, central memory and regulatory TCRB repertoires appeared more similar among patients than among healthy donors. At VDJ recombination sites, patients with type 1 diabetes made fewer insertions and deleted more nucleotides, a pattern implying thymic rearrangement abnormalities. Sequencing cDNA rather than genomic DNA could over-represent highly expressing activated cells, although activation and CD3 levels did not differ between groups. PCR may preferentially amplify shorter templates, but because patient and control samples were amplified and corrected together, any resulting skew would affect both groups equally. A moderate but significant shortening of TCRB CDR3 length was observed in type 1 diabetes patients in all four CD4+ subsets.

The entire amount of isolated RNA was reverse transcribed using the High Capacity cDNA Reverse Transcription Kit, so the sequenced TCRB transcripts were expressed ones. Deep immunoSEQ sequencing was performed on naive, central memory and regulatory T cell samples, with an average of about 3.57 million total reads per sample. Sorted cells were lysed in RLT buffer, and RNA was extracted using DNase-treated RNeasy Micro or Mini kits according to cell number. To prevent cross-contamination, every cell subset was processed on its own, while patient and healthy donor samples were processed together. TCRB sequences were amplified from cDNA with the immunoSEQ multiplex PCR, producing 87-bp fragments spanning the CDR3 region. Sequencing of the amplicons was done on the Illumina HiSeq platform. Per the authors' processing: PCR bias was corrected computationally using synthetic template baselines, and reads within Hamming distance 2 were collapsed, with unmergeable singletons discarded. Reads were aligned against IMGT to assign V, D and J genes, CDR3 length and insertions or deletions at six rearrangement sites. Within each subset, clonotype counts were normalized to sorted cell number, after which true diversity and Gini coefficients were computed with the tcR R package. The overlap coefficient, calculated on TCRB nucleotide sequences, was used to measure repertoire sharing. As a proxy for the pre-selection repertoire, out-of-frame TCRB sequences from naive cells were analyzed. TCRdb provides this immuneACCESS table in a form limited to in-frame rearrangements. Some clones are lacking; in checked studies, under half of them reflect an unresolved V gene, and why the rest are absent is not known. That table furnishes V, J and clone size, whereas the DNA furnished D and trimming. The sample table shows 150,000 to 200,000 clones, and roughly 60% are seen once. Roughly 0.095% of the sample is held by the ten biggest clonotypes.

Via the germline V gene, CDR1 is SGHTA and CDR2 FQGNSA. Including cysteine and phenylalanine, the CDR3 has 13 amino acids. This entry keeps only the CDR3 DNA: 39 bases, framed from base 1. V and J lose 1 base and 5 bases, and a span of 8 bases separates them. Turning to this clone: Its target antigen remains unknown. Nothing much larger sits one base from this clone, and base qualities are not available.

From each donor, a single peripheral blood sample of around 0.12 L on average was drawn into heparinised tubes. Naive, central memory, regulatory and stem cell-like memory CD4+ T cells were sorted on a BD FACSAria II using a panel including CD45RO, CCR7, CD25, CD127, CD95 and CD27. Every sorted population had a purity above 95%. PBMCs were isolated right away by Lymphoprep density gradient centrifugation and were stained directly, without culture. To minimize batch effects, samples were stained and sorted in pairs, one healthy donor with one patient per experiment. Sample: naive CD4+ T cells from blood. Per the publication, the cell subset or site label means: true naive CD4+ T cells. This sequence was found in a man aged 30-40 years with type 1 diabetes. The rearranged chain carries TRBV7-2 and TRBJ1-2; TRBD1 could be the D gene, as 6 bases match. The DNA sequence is TGTGCCAGCAGCTTAGGACAGGATTATGGCTACACCTTC. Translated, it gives CASSLGQDYGYTF.